The 22 T cell receptor beta chains below come from one sample, sequenced in a study of CD8+CD57+ T cells in acquired aplastic anemia. Genomic DNA was employed as the template in profiling TCR beta VDJ and CDR3. TCRdb called the reads again in MiXCR, with one record for every CDR3 protein. Among just over 400,000 distinct CDR3 sequences, 65% to 80% were seen once, and the ten largest hold 3% to 4.5%. Sequencing was carried out using sorted CD4+, CD8+, or CD8+CD57+ T cells (not recorded which) from PBMCs. Receptors were obtained from a human donor in good health, serving as a control.

As to this clonotype: The conserved closing phenylalanine or tryptophan is absent in this CDR3, likely reflecting a read error. It is unclear where the CDR3 begins or ends on the DNA, so no DNA is shown, and the CDR3 is as TCRdb lists it. The chain carries TRBV7-6 and TRBJ1-1; the table gives TRBD1 as D, unverified against the DNA. Looked up from germline, CDR1 is SGHVS and CDR2 is FNYEAQ. The length of the CDR3 is 13 amino acids, counting both ends. The CDR3 protein is CASSIPGQSPYEQ.

This chain links TRBV9 with TRBJ2-7; D not resolved. Germline CDR1 and CDR2: SGDLS and YYNGEE. This CDR3 is 13 amino acids long. Trimming took 0 bases from V and 5 from J, leaving 9 bases between them. The CDR3 is CASSVGQKDEQYF. Here the CDR3 DNA reads TGTGCCAGCAGCGTAGGGCAAAAAGACGAGCAGTACTTC.

Turning to this clonotype: Mismatch with germline at one junction end may stem from a read error. V usage is TRBV9 and J usage is TRBJ2-7; D might be TRBD1 or TRBD2, each matching 5 bases. The CDR3 spans 13 residues. The germline V gene encodes CDR1 SGDLS and CDR2 YYNGEE. CDR3 sequence: CASSIGEQDLYGF. For the CDR3, the DNA is TGTGCTAGCAGTATCGGGGAACAGGACCTATACGGCTTC.

The chain has TRBV2 and TRBJ1-1; TRBD1 is a possible D gene (5 bases). The CDR3 sequence is 12 residues long. V was shortened by 5 bases and J by 14 bases, with 18 bases between the two germline ends. CDR1 is SNHLY and CDR2 is FYNNEI in the germline V gene. In nucleotides, the CDR3 is TGTGCCAGCAGTTACCAGGGCGGGGAGCCGTTCTTT. This gives the protein CASSYQGGEPFF.

This clonotype was picked up many times. The chain recombines TRBV20-1 with TRBJ2-5; TRBD2 matches at 11 bases. The V and J ends lost 3 bases and 4 bases, in that order; junction bases with no gene match: 7. Germline lookup yields CDR1 DFQATT and CDR2 SNEGSKA (reference sequence). The CDR3 contains 15 residues. Here the CDR3 DNA reads TGCAGTGCTAGCCTACCTAGCGGGGGGCGAGAGACCCAGTACTTC. Encoded protein: CSASLPSGGRETQYF.

Comment on this clonotype: The junction differs from germline at one of its ends, possibly a read error. The rearrangement joins TRBV7-2 to TRBJ2-3; TRBD2 might be the D (6 bases). This CDR3 is 15 amino acids long. Germline CDR1 SGHTA, CDR2 FQGNSA. As DNA, the CDR3 is TGTGCCAGCAAAAGGACCGGGGGAGGTACAAAACCGCACTATTTT. Translation gives CASKRTGGGTKPHYF.

CDR3 amino acids: CASSLGPGQGRNTEAFF. CDR3 in DNA: TGCGCCAGCAGCTTGGGGCCGGGACAGGGGAGGAACACTGAAGCTTTCTTT. This chain connects TRBV5-1 to TRBJ1-1; 10 bases line up with TRBD1. Trimming cost V 0 bases and J 1 base; bases outside gene matches: 6. CDR3 length: 17 amino acids. Germline V gene sequence: CDR1 SGHRS, CDR2 YFSETQ.

As to this clonotype: One junction end does not reproduce the germline sequence, and a read error may be involved. V is TRBV7-7 and J is TRBJ1-2, with 8 nucleotides matching TRBD1. CDR1 and CDR2 from the germline V gene are SSHAT and FNYEAQ (reference sequence). The CDR3 has 15 amino acids. This CDR3 is CASSSRQGSGELYTF. The DNA of the CDR3 is TGTGCTAGCAGCTCGAGACAGGGGTCCGGCGAGCTGTATACCTTC.

This sequence joins TRBV2 and TRBJ1-2; 8 nucleotides line up with TRBD1. The germline V gene has CDR1 SNHLY and CDR2 FYNNEI. V lost 2 bases to trimming and J lost 8 bases; unmatched junction nucleotides: 4. The CDR3 spans 13 residues. The CDR3 sequence: CASSEQGAGGYTF. The CDR3 DNA follows: TGTGCCAGCAGTGAACAGGGGGCGGGAGGCTACACCTTC.

This clonotype was counted many times. Its ends do not fully match the called genes, so a read error is possible. The chain couples TRBV9 to TRBJ2-7, with 9 nucleotides matching TRBD1. CDR1 SGDLS and CDR2 YYNGEE come from the germline V gene. The CDR3 covers 13 residues. Here the CDR3 reads CASSGGDRVKGGF. The CDR3 DNA reads TGTGCCAGCAGCGGAGGGGACAGGGTTAAGGGGGGCTTC.

This clonotype was seen only a few times. Here the CDR3 DNA reads TGCAGCGTTGCCGGGACCTACGAGCAGTACTTC. This gives the protein CSVAGTYEQYF. The chain has TRBV29-1 and TRBJ2-7, with D perhaps TRBD2 (5 bases). The V end was cut by 4 bases, the J end by 2 bases, with 6 bases between. Germline CDR1 is SQVTM and CDR2 is ANQGSEA. This CDR3 region has 11 residues.

The CDR3 DNA sequence: TGTGCCAGCACCCCCTTGAGCGGGTATAATTCACCCCTCCACTTT. Amino acid sequence: CASTPLSGYNSPLHF. This sequence joins TRBV7-9 and TRBJ1-6; no clear D. Germline lookup yields CDR1 SEHNR and CDR2 FQNEAQ (reference sequence). This CDR3 contains 15 residues. The V end was cut by 7 bases, the J end by 4 bases, with 14 bases between.

To note about this clonotype: The junction departs from germline at one end; a sequencing error may be responsible. The chain employs TRBV7-2 and TRBJ2-7; D is perhaps TRBD1 or TRBD2 (6 bases each). The germline CDR1 and CDR2 sequences are SGHTA and FQGNSA. CDR3 length: 14 amino acids. The CDR3 DNA reads as TGTGCCAGCTGCCTCGCGGGACAAGGCTACGAGCAGTCCTTC. Protein sequence: CASCLAGQGYEQSF.

Many counts were recorded for this clonotype. The chain couples TRBV6-2 or TRBV6-3 to TRBJ2-1; D is unclear. The V end lost 2 bases, the J end lost 5 bases, and 10 bases lay between the germline ends. The CDR3 is made up of 14 amino acids. In germline, CDR1 is MNHEY, CDR2 SVGEGT. CDR3 sequence: CASSYPKFNNEQFF. CDR3 in DNA: TGTGCCAGCAGTTACCCGAAATTCAACAATGAGCAGTTCTTC.

For this clonotype: This likely comes from a read error, as the CDR3 has no conserved phenylalanine or tryptophan at its end. Because the CDR3's place on the DNA is in doubt, the DNA is left out and the CDR3 is given as listed by TCRdb. The gene calls are TRBV7-2 and TRBJ1-2. CDR1 is SGHTA and CDR2 is FQGNSA in the germline V gene. Termini included, the CDR3 measures 13 amino acids. The chain's CDR3 is CASSREYGQYFTL.

The sample holds many counts of this clonotype. The chain has TRBV6-1 and TRBJ1-4; no clear D gene. The V end lost 5 bases, the J end lost 4 bases, and 17 bases lay between the germline ends. The CDR3 length is 16 residues. CDR1 and CDR2 from the germline V gene are MNHNS and SASEGT. This CDR3 reads CASSTQGGAINEKLFF. Here the CDR3 DNA reads TGTGCCAGCAGTACCCAAGGCGGCGCGATTAATGAAAAACTGTTTTTT.

As to this clonotype: One junction end does not reproduce the germline sequence, and a read error may be involved. The V call is TRBV20-1, the J call TRBJ2-3; 9 nucleotides match TRBD2. In germline, CDR1 is DFQATT, CDR2 SNEGSKA (reference sequence). The length of the CDR3 is 15 residues. CDR3 coding DNA: TGCAGTGCCCGGGGAGCGGGGGGCCGCACAGATACGCTGTATTTT. This gives the protein CSARGAGGRTDTLYF.

This clonotype was recorded a few times. CDR3 nucleotides: TGTGCCAGTAGTCCAGGGTTCCAAGAGACCCAGTACTTC. Translating gives CASSPGFQETQYF. J is TRBJ2-5 and V is TRBV19; a possible D gene is TRBD1 (5 bases). CDR1 and CDR2 (germline): LNHDA, SQIVND (reference sequence). The CDR3 is 13 residues long. Trimming cost V 5 bases and J 1 base, with 8 bases left between them. Full variable domain (remainder filled in from reference TRBV19 and TRBJ2-5): DGGITQSPKYLFRKEGQNVTLSCEQNLNHDAMYWYRQDPGQGLRLIYYSQIVNDFQKGDIAEGYSVSREKKESFPLTVTSAQKNPTAFYLCASSPGFQETQYFGPGTRLLVL.

This clonotype showed up just a few times. V usage is TRBV2 and J usage is TRBJ1-2, with 8 nucleotides matching TRBD1. The J segment lost 4 bases and the V segment lost 6 bases, leaving 4 bases of the junction unmatched. Germline CDR1 SNHLY, CDR2 FYNNEI. This CDR3 has 13 amino acids. DNA for the CDR3: TGTGCCAGCAGGGACAGGGCGCCCTATGGCTACACCTTC. Residues: CASRDRAPYGYTF.

V usage is TRBV7-2 and J usage is TRBJ2-5; 8 bases are shared with TRBD2. The CDR3 spans 15 residues. The V and J ends lost 5 bases and 14 bases, in that order; junction bases with no gene match: 19. Per the germline V gene, CDR1 is SGHTA and CDR2 is FQGNSA. The CDR3 DNA is TGTGCCAGCAGCGACCGCGGGGGGTCCTTCGAGCAGTACTACTTC. Its protein is CASSDRGGSFEQYYF.

About this clonotype: This CDR3 is missing its conserved last phenylalanine or tryptophan, likely due to a read error. The chain employs TRBV4-1 and TRBJ1-2; 7 bases map to TRBD1. CDR1 MGHRA and CDR2 YSYEKL come from the germline V gene. The CDR3 consists of 15 residues. The CDR3: CASSTRPTGTYGYTL. Written as DNA, the CDR3 is TGTGCCAGCAGCACCCGTCCGACAGGGACCTATGGCTACACCTTA.

This clonotype came up once. This chain connects TRBV12-3 or TRBV12-4 to TRBJ1-6; 8 nucleotides match TRBD1. V dropped 4 bases and J dropped 6; count of bases not matched to a gene: 8. The CDR3 extends over 16 amino acids. The CDR3 coding sequence is TGTGCCAGCAGTTCGGACAGGGAGACGGGTAATTCACCCCTCCACTTT. This sequence encodes CASSSDRETGNSPLHF.